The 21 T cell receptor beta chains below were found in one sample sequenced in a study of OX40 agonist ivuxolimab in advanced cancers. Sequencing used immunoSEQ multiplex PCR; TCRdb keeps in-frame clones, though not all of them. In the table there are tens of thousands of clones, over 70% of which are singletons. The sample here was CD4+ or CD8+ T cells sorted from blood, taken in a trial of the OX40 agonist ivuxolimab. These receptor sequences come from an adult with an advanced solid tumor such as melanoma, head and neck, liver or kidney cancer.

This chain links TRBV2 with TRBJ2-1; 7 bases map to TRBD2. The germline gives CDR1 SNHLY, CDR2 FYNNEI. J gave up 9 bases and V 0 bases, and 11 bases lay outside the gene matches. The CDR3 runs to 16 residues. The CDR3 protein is CASSEALWGGWGEQFF. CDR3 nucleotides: TGTGCCAGCAGTGAAGCCCTATGGGGGGGTTGGGGTGAGCAGTTCTTC.

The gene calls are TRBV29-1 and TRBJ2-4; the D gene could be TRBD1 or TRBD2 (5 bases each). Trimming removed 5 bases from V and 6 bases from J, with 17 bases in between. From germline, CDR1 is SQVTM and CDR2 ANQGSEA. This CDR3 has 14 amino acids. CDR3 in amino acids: CSVLIEGRRNIQYF. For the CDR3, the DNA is TGCAGCGTTCTCATAGAGGGGCGTAGAAACATTCAGTACTTC. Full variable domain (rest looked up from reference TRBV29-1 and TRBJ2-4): SAVISQKPSRDICQRGTSLTIQCQVDSQVTMMFWYRQQPGQSLTLIATANQGSEATYESGFVIDKFPISRPNLTFSTLTVSNMSPEDSSIYLCSVLIEGRRNIQYFGAGTRLSVL.

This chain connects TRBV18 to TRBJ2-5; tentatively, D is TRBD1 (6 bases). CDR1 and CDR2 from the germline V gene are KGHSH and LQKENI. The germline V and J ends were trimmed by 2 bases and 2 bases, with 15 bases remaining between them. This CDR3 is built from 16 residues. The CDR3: CASSPLWTESQETQYF. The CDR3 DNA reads TGTGCCAGCTCACCATTGTGGACAGAGTCACAAGAGACCCAGTACTTC.

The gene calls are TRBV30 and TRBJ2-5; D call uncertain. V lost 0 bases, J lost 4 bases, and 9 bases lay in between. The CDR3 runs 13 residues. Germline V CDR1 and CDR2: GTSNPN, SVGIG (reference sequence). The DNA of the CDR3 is TGTGCCTGGAGTGTACATGAGAGAGAGACCCAGTACTTC. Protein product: CAWSVHERETQYF.

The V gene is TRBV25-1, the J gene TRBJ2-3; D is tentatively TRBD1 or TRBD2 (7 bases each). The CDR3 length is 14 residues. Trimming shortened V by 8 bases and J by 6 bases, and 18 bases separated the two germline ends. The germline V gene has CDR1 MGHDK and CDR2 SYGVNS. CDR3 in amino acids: CASGRQGGTDTQYF. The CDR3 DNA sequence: TGTGCCAGCGGACGACAGGGAGGGACCGATACGCAGTATTTT.

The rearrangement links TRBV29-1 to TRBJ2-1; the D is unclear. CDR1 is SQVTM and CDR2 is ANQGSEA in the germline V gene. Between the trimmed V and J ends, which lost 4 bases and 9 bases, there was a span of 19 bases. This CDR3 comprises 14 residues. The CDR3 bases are TGCAGCGTTGTTGACAATCCAACTCGCAGTGAGCAGTTCTTC. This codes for CSVVDNPTRSEQFF.

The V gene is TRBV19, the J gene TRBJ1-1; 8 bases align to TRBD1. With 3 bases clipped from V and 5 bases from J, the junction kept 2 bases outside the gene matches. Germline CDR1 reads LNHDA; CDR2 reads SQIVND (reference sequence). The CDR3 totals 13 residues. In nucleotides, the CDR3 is TGTGCCAGTAGTATCAGGACAGGGACTGAAGCTTTCTTT. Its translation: CASSIRTGTEAFF. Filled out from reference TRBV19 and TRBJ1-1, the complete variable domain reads DGGITQSPKYLFRKEGQNVTLSCEQNLNHDAMYWYRQDPGQGLRLIYYSQIVNDFQKGDIAEGYSVSREKKESFPLTVTSAQKNPTAFYLCASSIRTGTEAFFGQGTRLTVV.

CDR3 sequence: CASSATGGPQGEQYF. Written as DNA, the CDR3 is TGTGCCAGCAGTGCTACTGGAGGCCCCCAGGGGGAGCAGTACTTC. J is TRBJ2-7 and V is TRBV6-1, with a tentative D call TRBD1 (6 bases). V lost 4 bases and J lost 7, with 20 bases in between. Germline CDR1 MNHNS, CDR2 SASEGT. The CDR3 length is 15 residues.

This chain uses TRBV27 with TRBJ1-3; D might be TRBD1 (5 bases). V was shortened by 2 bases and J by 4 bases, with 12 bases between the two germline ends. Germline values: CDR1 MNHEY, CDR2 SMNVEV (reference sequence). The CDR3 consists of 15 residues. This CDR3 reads CASSLQGNPGNTIYF. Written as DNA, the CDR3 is TGTGCCAGCAGTTTACAGGGTAATCCGGGAAACACCATATATTTT.

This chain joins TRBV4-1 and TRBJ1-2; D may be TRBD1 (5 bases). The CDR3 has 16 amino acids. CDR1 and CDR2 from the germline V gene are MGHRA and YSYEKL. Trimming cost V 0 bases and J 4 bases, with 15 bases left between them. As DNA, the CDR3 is TGCGCCAGCAGCCAAGAAGGGCGAGGGGCTTCCTATGGCTACACCTTC. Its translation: CASSQEGRGASYGYTF.

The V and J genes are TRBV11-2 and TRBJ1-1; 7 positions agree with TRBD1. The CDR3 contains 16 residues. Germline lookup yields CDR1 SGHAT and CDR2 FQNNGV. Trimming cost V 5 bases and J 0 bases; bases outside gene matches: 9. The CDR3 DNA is TGTGCCAGCAGCCCACAGGGGACACGCATGAACACTGAAGCTTTCTTT. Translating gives CASSPQGTRMNTEAFF.

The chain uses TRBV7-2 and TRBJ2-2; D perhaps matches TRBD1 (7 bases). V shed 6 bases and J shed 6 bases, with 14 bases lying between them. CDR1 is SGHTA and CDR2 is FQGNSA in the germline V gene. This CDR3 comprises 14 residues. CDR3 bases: TGTGCCAGCAGTCTCCAGGGGGGCGCCGGGGAGCTGTTTTTT. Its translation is CASSLQGGAGELFF.

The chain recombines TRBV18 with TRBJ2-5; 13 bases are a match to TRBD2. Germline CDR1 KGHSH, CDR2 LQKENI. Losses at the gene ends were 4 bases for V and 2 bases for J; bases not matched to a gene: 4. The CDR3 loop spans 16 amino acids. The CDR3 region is CASSRLAGGIQETQYF. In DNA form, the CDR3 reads TGTGCCAGCTCACGACTAGCGGGAGGTATACAAGAGACCCAGTACTTC.

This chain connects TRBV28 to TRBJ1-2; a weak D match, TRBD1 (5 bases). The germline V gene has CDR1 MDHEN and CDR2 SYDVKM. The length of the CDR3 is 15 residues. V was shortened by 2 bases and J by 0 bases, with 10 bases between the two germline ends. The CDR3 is CASSLAMTANYGYTF. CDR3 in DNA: TGTGCCAGCAGTTTAGCCATGACAGCTAACTATGGCTACACCTTC.

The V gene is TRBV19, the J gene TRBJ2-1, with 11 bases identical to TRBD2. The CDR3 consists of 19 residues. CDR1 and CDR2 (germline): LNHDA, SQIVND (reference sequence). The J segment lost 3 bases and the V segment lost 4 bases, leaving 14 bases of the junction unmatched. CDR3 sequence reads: CASSRTRVAGGLIYNEQFF. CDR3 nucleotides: TGTGCCAGTAGTAGAACCAGGGTAGCGGGGGGGCTCATCTACAATGAGCAGTTCTTC.

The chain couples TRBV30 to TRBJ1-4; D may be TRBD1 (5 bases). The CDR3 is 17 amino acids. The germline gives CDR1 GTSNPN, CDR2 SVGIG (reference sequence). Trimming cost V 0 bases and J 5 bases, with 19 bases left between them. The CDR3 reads CAWSVQMGKGRNEKLFF. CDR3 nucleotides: TGTGCCTGGAGTGTACAGATGGGGAAGGGGCGGAATGAAAAACTGTTTTTT.

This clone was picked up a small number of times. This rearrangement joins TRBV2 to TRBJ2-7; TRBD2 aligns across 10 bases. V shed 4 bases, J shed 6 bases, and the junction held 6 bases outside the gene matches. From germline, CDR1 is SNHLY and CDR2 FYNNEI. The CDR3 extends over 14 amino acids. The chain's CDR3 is CASSASGSRSEQYF. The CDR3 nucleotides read TGTGCCAGCAGTGCTAGCGGGAGCCGTAGCGAGCAGTACTTC.

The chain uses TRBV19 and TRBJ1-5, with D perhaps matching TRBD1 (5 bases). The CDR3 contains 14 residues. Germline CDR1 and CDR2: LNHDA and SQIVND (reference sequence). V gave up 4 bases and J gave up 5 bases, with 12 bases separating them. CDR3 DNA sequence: TGTGCCAGTAGTAGGGGGGTAATGGATCAGCCCCAGCATTTT. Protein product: CASSRGVMDQPQHF.

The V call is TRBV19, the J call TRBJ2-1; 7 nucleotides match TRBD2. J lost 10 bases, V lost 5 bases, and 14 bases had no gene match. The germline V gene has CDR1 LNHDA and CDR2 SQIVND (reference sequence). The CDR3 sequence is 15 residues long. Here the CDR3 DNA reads TGTGCCAGTAGTCTTTGGTCGGGGGGAAGCGACGAGCAGTTCTTC. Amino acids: CASSLWSGGSDEQFF.

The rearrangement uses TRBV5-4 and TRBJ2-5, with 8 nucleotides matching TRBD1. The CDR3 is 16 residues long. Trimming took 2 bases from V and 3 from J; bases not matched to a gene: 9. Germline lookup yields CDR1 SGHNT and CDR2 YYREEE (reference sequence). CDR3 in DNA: TGTGCCAGCAGCTTTCGGACAGGGTGGGAGGAAGAGACCCAGTACTTC. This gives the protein CASSFRTGWEEETQYF. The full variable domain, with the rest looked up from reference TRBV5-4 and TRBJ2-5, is ETGVTQSPTHLIKTRGQQVTLRCSSQSGHNTVSWYQQALGQGPQFIFQYYREEENGRGNFPPRFSGLQFPNYSSELNVNALELDDSALYLCASSFRTGWEEETQYFGPGTRLLVL.

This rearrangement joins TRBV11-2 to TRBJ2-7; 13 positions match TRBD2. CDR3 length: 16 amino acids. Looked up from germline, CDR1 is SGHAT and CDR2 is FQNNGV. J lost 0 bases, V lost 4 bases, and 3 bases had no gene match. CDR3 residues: CASSSRTSGSSYEQYF. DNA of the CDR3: TGTGCCAGCAGCTCTAGGACTAGCGGGAGCTCCTACGAGCAGTACTTC. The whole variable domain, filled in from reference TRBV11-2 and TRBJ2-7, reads EAGVAQSPRYKIIEKRQSVAFWCNPISGHATLYWYQQILGQGPKLLIQFQNNGVVDDSQLPKDRFSAERLKGVDSTLKIQPAKLEDSAVYLCASSSRTSGSSYEQYFGPGTRLTVT.